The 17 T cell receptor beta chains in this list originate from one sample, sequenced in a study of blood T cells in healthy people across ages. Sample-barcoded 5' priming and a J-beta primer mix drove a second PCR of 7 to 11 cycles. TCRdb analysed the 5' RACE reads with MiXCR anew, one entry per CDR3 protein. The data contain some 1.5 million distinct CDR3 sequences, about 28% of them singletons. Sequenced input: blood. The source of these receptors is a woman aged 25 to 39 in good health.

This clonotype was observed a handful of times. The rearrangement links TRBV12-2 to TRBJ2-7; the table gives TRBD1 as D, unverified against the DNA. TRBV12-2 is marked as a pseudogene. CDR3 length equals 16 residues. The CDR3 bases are TGTGCGAGTCGCTTAGACACCGGGACAGGGTTCTACGAGCAGTACTTC. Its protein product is CASRLDTGTGFYEQYF.

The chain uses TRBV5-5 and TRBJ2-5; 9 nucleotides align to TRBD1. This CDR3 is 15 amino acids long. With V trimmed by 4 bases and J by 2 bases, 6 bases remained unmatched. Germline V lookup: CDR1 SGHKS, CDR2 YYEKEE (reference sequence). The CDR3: CASSTGTGWQETQYF. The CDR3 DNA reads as TGTGCCAGCAGCACCGGGACAGGGTGGCAAGAGACCCAGTACTTC. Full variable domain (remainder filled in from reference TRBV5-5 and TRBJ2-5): DAGVTQSPTHLIKTRGQQVTLRCSPISGHKSVSWYQQVLGQGPQFIFQYYEKEERGRGNFPDRFSARQFPNYSSELNVNALLLGDSALYLCASSTGTGWQETQYFGPGTRLLVL.

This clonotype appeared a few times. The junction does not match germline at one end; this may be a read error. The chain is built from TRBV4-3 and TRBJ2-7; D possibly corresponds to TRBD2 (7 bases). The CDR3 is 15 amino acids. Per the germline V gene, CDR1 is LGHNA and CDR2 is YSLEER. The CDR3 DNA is TGCACCAGCAGCCAAGACAGGAGGGGCGGGGGCGAGCAGTACTTC. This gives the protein CTSSQDRRGGGEQYF.

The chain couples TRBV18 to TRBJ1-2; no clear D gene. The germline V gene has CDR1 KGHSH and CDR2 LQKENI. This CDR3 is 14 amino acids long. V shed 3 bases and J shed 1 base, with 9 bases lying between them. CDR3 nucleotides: TGTGCCAGCTCACCGGACCGTAATAACTATGGCTACACCTTC. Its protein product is CASSPDRNNYGYTF.

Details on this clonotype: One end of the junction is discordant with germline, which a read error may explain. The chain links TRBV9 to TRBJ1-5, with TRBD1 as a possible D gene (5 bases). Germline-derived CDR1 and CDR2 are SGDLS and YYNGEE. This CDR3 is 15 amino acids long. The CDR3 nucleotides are TGTGCCAGCAGCGCTCGGGGGGAAAGCAATCAGCCCCAGCGTTTT. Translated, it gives CASSARGESNQPQRF. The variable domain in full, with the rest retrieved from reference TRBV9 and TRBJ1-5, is DSGVTQTPKHLITATGQRVTLRCSPRSGDLSVYWYQQSLDQGLQFLIQYYNGEERAKGNILERFSAQQFPDLHSELNLSSLELGDSALYFCASSARGESNQPQRFGDGTRLSIL.

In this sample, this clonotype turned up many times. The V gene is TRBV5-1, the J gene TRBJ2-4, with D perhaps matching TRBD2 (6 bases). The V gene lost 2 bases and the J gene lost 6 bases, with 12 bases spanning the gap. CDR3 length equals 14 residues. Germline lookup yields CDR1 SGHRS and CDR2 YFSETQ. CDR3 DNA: TGCGCCAGCAGCTTACAGGAGGGCGGAAACATTCAGTACTTC. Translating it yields CASSLQEGGNIQYF. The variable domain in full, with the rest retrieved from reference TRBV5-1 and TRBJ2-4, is KAGVTQTPRYLIKTRGQQVTLSCSPISGHRSVSWYQQTPGQGLQFLFEYFSETQRNKGNFPGRFSGRQFSNSRSEMNVSTLELGDSALYLCASSLQEGGNIQYFGAGTRLSVL.

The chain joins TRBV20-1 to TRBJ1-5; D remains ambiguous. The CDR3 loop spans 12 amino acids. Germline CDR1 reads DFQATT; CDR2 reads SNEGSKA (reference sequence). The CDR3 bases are TGCGTAGCGGGGAATGGGGATCAGCCCCAGCATTTT. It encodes CVAGNGDQPQHF.

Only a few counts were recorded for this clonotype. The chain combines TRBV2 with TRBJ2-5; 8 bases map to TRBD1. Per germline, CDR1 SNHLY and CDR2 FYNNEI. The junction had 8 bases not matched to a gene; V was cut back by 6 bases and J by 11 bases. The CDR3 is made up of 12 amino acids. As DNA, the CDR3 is TGTGCCAGCAGGACGACAGGGGTCCGGCAGTACTTC. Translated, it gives CASRTTGVRQYF.

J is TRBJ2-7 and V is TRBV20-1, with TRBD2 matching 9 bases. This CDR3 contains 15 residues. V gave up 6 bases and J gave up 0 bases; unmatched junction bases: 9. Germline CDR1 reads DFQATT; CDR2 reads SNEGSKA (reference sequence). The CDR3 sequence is CSAILAGVSSYEQYF. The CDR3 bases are TGCAGTGCGATACTAGCGGGTGTGAGCTCCTACGAGCAGTACTTC.

CDR3 in DNA: TGTGCCAGCAGTTTACAGATAGGACCCCTCCACTTT. Translated, it gives CASSLQIGPLHF. V is TRBV28 and J is TRBJ1-6; D is unresolved. Trimming left V 2 bases short and J 12 bases short, with 8 bases between. The CDR3 contains 12 residues. Germline CDR1 and CDR2: MDHEN and SYDVKM. Using reference TRBV28 and TRBJ1-6 for the parts outside the CDR3, the full variable domain is DVKVTQSSRYLVKRTGEKVFLECVQDMDHENMFWYRQDPGLGLRLIYFSYDVKMKEKGDIPEGYSVSREKKERFSLILESASTNQTSMYLCASSLQIGPLHFGNGTRLTVT.

The CDR3 nucleotides are TGCGCCAGCAGCCCCCACAGCGGGGGAGCGAAAGAGACCCAGTACTTC. Protein sequence: CASSPHSGGAKETQYF. V is TRBV5-1 and J is TRBJ2-5; TRBD2 agrees at 8 bases. The germline V gene encodes CDR1 SGHRS and CDR2 YFSETQ. V dropped 4 bases and J dropped 3; count of bases not matched to a gene: 11. The CDR3 sequence is 16 residues long.

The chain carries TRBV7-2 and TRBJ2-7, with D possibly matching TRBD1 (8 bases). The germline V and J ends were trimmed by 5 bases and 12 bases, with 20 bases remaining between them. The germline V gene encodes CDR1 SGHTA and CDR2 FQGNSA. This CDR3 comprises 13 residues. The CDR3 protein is CASSLRRGDRRYF. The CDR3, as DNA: TGTGCCAGCAGCCTACGCCGGGGGGACAGGCGGTACTTC.

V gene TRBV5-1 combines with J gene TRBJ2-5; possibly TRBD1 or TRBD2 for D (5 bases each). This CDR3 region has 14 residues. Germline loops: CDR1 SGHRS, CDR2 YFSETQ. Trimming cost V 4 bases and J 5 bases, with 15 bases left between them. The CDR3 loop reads CASSTGTPRETQYF. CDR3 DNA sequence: TGCGCCAGCAGCACTGGGACCCCGCGGGAGACCCAGTACTTC. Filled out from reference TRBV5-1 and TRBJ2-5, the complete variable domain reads KAGVTQTPRYLIKTRGQQVTLSCSPISGHRSVSWYQQTPGQGLQFLFEYFSETQRNKGNFPGRFSGRQFSNSRSEMNVSTLELGDSALYLCASSTGTPRETQYFGPGTRLLVL.

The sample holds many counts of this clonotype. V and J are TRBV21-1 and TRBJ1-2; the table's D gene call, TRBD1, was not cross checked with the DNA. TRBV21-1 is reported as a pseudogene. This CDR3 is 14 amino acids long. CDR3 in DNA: TGTGCCAGCAGCAAAGGATCGACAGTACATGGCTACACCTTC. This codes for CASSKGSTVHGYTF.

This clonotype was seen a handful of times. This CDR3 is CSARPRLAGYNEQFF. CDR3 nucleotides: TGCAGTGCTAGACCCAGACTAGCGGGGTACAATGAGCAGTTCTTC. This rearrangement joins TRBV20-1 to TRBJ2-1; 11 bases map to TRBD2. The CDR3 is 15 residues long. With 2 bases clipped from V and 4 bases from J, the junction kept 4 bases outside the gene matches. Germline V lookup: CDR1 DFQATT, CDR2 SNEGSKA (reference sequence).

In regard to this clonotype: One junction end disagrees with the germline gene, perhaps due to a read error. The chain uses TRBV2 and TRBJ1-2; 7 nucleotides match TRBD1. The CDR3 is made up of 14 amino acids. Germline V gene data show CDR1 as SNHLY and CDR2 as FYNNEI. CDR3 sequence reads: CASSEGQGNYGCTF. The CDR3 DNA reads TGTGCCAGCAGTGAAGGACAGGGTAACTATGGCTGCACCTTC.

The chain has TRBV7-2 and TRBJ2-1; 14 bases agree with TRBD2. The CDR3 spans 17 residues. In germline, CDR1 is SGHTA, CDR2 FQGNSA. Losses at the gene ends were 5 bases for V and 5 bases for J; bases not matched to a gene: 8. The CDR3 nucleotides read TGTGCCAGCAGCACACGGACTAGCGGGAGGACTAACAATGAGCAGTTCTTC. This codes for CASSTRTSGRTNNEQFF.